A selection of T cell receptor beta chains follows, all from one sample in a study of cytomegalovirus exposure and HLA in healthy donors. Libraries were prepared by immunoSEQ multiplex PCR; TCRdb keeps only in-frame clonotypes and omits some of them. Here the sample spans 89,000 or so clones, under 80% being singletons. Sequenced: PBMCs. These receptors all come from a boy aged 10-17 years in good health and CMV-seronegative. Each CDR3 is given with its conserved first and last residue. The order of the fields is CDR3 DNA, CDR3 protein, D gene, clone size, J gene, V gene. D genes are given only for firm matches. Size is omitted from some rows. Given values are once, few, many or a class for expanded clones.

TGTGCCAGCCCCCTCCGGTCCTACGAGCAGTACTTC | CASPLRSYEQYF | - | - | TRBJ2-7 | TRBV18
TGTGCCAGCAGCGCTGGGGCGACCCCAGGAGTATACGAGCAGTACTTC | CASSAGATPGVYEQYF | - | - | TRBJ2-7 | TRBV2
TGTGCCAGCAGCTTACAAGGCAGCGGTTCACCCCTCCACTTT | CASSLQGSGSPLHF | - | - | TRBJ1-6 | TRBV7-9
TGCGCCAGCAGCCAGGAGGTGTTACCCCCTAACTATGGCTACACCTTC | CASSQEVLPPNYGYTF | - | - | TRBJ1-2 | TRBV4-1
TGCAGCGTTGTTGGGTCGAGGAGGGAGCAGTACTTC | CSVVGSRREQYF | - | - | TRBJ2-7 | TRBV29-1
TGTGCCTCCTCCGGTGGGGTTGGGGGGGAGCCTGCGCAGTTCTTC | CASSGGVGGEPAQFF | TRBD2 | - | TRBJ2-1 | TRBV30
TGTGCCAGCAGTGAAGAGTTAGCGGGAGGCTACGAGCAGTACTTC | CASSEELAGGYEQYF | TRBD2 | - | TRBJ2-7 | TRBV6-1
TGCGCCAGCAGCCAAGAATGGGGACAGTTTCCCCAAGGTACGCAGTATTTT | CASSQEWGQFPQGTQYF | TRBD1 | - | TRBJ2-3 | TRBV4-1
TGTGCCAGCAGCATATACAGGGCCGAGCAGTACTTC | CASSIYRAEQYF | - | few | TRBJ2-7 | TRBV21-1
TGTGCCAGCGTCCGCGGGACCTACAATGAGCAGTTCTTC | CASVRGTYNEQFF | - | - | TRBJ2-1 | TRBV6-1
TGTGCCAGCAGCTTATTTCCCCGGGGAATAGGGAACACTGAAGCTTTCTTT | CASSLFPRGIGNTEAFF | - | - | TRBJ1-1 | TRBV7-2
TGTGCCTTACAGGGTTATGGCTACACCTTC | CALQGYGYTF | - | - | TRBJ1-2 | TRBV30
TGTGCCAGCAGAACGACAGAGCCTAATGAAAAACTGTTTTTT | CASRTTEPNEKLFF | - | - | TRBJ1-4 | TRBV7-9
TGCGCCAGCAGCGGAACAGGCACCTGGCAGTACTTC | CASSGTGTWQYF | - | once | TRBJ2-7 | TRBV5-1
TGTGCCAGCAGCTTGAGGCCAGGAAATGAGCAGTTCTTC | CASSLRPGNEQFF | - | - | TRBJ2-1 | TRBV5-4
TGCAGCGTTGCTAAAGTGACTAGCGGGAGATACGAGCAGTACTTC | CSVAKVTSGRYEQYF | TRBD2 | - | TRBJ2-7 | TRBV29-1
TGTGCCAGCAGCCTCCAGAAAGGGGCTAATCAGCCCCAGCATTTT | CASSLQKGANQPQHF | - | - | TRBJ1-5 | TRBV6-5
TGTGCCAGTAGTCTGGTTCGCGGCTACGAGCAGTACTTC | CASSLVRGYEQYF | - | - | TRBJ2-7 | TRBV19
TGTGCCTGGGAGACAGGGATATCAGTCGATGGCTACACCTTC | CAWETGISVDGYTF | TRBD1 | - | TRBJ1-2 | TRBV30
TGTGCCAGCAGCCTAGGACGGAGCGGCCTCCCTGAAGCTTTCTTT | CASSLGRSGLPEAFF | - | - | TRBJ1-1 | TRBV13
TGTGCCAGCAGCTTGGGACAGTTCTATGGCTACACCTTC | CASSLGQFYGYTF | TRBD1 | - | TRBJ1-2 | TRBV7-2
TGTGCCAGCAGTACCGCGAACAGCCAGCCCCAGCATTTT | CASSTANSQPQHF | - | - | TRBJ1-5 | TRBV27
TGTGCCAGCAGTTTAACCCCCGGGGCCTACGAGCAGTACTTC | CASSLTPGAYEQYF | - | - | TRBJ2-7 | TRBV28
TGTGCCAGCAGCGTAGACAGTGAGCAGTTCTTC | CASSVDSEQFF | - | few | TRBJ2-1 | TRBV9
TGTGCCAGCAGTTTAACCCTGGCCGGAGGGAACACTGAAGCTTTCTTT | CASSLTLAGGNTEAFF | - | - | TRBJ1-1 | TRBV6-5
TGCGCCAGCAGCCAAGGGCAAGGACTGGTCTTGCAGTTCTTC | CASSQGQGLVLQFF | - | - | TRBJ2-1 | TRBV4-1
TGTGCCAGCAGAGACAGGTTAAGCTACGAGCAGTACTTC | CASRDRLSYEQYF | - | - | TRBJ2-7 | TRBV27
TGTGCCTGGAGTGTAAGGCGGGCTGGGACAGATACGCAGTATTTT | CAWSVRRAGTDTQYF | - | - | TRBJ2-3 | TRBV30
TGCGCCAGCAGCCTCAGGGGAGCGTCCTACGAGCAGTACTTC | CASSLRGASYEQYF | - | - | TRBJ2-7 | TRBV5-1
TGTGCCAGCAGACTCTCTGGAAACACCATATATTTT | CASRLSGNTIYF | - | - | TRBJ1-3 | TRBV2
TGTGCCAGCAGCTTGGGGCTAGCGGGGACTAACAATGAGCAGTTCTTC | CASSLGLAGTNNEQFF | TRBD2 | - | TRBJ2-1 | TRBV5-4
TGTGCCATCAGCGGGCCGGCCGGGGGAGGAAGCACAGATACGCAGTATTTT | CAISGPAGGGSTDTQYF | - | - | TRBJ2-3 | TRBV10-3
TGTGCCAGCAGCTTGGAGAACAGCACCCAGGGGTATAGCAATCAGCCCCAGCATTTT | CASSLENSTQGYSNQPQHF | - | - | TRBJ1-5 | TRBV5-6
TGTGCCAGCAGCCGTCCTAGCGGGGGGGAAGAGACCCAGTACTTC | CASSRPSGGEETQYF | TRBD2 | - | TRBJ2-5 | TRBV7-3
TGTGCCAGCTCGGGCGAAATTTCCTACGAGCAGTACTTC | CASSGEISYEQYF | - | - | TRBJ2-7 | TRBV18
TGTGCCAGCGGAACGACAGGGTTTTATTCACCCCTCCACTTT | CASGTTGFYSPLHF | TRBD1 | - | TRBJ1-6 | TRBV25-1
TGTGCCAGCAGCGACGGCAGGGTAGCCAAAAACATTCAGTACTTC | CASSDGRVAKNIQYF | - | - | TRBJ2-4 | TRBV9
TGCAGTGCTACAAACCAAGAGACCCAGTACTTC | CSATNQETQYF | - | few | TRBJ2-5 | TRBV20-1
TGTGCCAGCAGCGCTGGGACAGGGATCTCCTACGAGCAGTACTTC | CASSAGTGISYEQYF | TRBD1 | - | TRBJ2-7 | TRBV9